The 21 T cell receptor beta chains below come from one sample, sequenced in a study of shared clonotypes between healthy human individuals. Sequenced by immunoSEQ multiplex PCR; TCRdb stores in-frame clones only, minus some. The data show roughly 2 million clones, about 95% seen once. CD45RO-negative, CCR7-positively selected cells formed the naive CD8 fraction, excluding terminally differentiated effector memory CD45RA+ cells. The material sequenced was naive CD8+ T cells sorted from blood. These receptor sequences come from a man between 18 and 35 years old in good health.

This chain uses TRBV4-3 with TRBJ2-1; 12 nucleotides line up with TRBD2. Trimming at V came to 0 bases and at J to 8 bases, leaving 5 bases not matched to a gene. The CDR3 consists of 16 residues. Germline V gene sequence: CDR1 LGHNA, CDR2 YSLEER. The CDR3 reads CASSQDSLAGGYEQFF. CDR3 nucleotide sequence: TGCGCCAGCAGCCAAGATTCACTAGCGGGAGGCTATGAGCAGTTCTTC.

The V and J genes are TRBV27 and TRBJ1-5; D unresolved. Trimming shortened V by 6 bases and J by 5 bases, and 11 bases separated the two germline ends. The germline V gene encodes CDR1 MNHEY and CDR2 SMNVEV (reference sequence). The CDR3 is 13 amino acids. This CDR3 reads CASSNGPHQPQHF. CDR3 nucleotide sequence: TGTGCCAGCAGCAACGGGCCCCATCAGCCCCAGCATTTT.

V usage is TRBV6-1 and J usage is TRBJ1-4; D is unclear. This CDR3 is built from 15 residues. Trimming took 2 bases from V and 2 from J, leaving 9 bases between them. CDR1 is MNHNS, CDR2 SASEGT, per germline. The CDR3 region is CASSETVLTNEKLFF. The CDR3 region has the DNA TGTGCCAGCAGTGAAACCGTACTTACTAATGAAAAACTGTTTTTT.

V is TRBV19 and J is TRBJ1-3; tentatively, D is TRBD1 (5 bases). This CDR3 has 15 residues. The V and J ends lost 4 bases and 0 bases respectively, with 10 bases between them. CDR1 and CDR2 (germline): LNHDA, SQIVND (reference sequence). CDR3 nucleotide sequence: TGTGCCAGTAGTACGGACACCTACTCTGGAAACACCATATATTTT. Its translation: CASSTDTYSGNTIYF.

The V call is TRBV14, the J call TRBJ2-1; 12 nucleotides match TRBD2. The CDR3 has 16 residues. V lost 0 bases to trimming and J lost 8 bases; unmatched junction nucleotides: 5. CDR1 SGHDN and CDR2 FVKESK come from the germline V gene. CDR3 in DNA: TGTGCCAGCAGCCAAGATTTGACTAGCGGGAGCGATGAGCAGTTCTTC. Protein: CASSQDLTSGSDEQFF.

V gene TRBV28 combines with J gene TRBJ2-5, with 7 bases aligning to TRBD1. CDR1 MDHEN and CDR2 SYDVKM come from the germline V gene. The CDR3 is made up of 13 amino acids. The J segment lost 1 base and the V segment lost 6 bases, leaving 2 bases of the junction unmatched. The DNA of the CDR3 is TGTGCCAGCAGGGGACAGCCCCAAGAGACCCAGTACTTC. Its protein product is CASRGQPQETQYF.

J is TRBJ2-7 and V is TRBV7-9, with D unresolved. Germline CDR1 is SEHNR and CDR2 is FQNEAQ (reference sequence). The CDR3 length is 14 residues. V was pared by 1 base and J by 1 base, with 8 bases between. DNA of the CDR3: TGTGCCAGCAGCTTAGGTCCGGGTTCCTACGAGCAGTACTTC. Its protein is CASSLGPGSYEQYF.

V gene TRBV19 combines with J gene TRBJ2-7, with 8 bases aligning to TRBD1. Per the germline V gene, CDR1 is LNHDA and CDR2 is SQIVND (reference sequence). CDR3 length: 15 residues. The V and J ends lost 5 bases and 3 bases, in that order; junction bases with no gene match: 9. CDR3: CASSPGTGDIYEQYF. In DNA form, the CDR3 reads TGTGCCAGTAGTCCAGGGACAGGAGATATCTACGAGCAGTACTTC. Full variable domain (rest looked up from reference TRBV19 and TRBJ2-7): DGGITQSPKYLFRKEGQNVTLSCEQNLNHDAMYWYRQDPGQGLRLIYYSQIVNDFQKGDIAEGYSVSREKKESFPLTVTSAQKNPTAFYLCASSPGTGDIYEQYFGPGTRLTVT.

The chain employs TRBV7-9 and TRBJ2-2, with 8 positions matching TRBD2. This CDR3 is built from 16 residues. Germline loops: CDR1 SEHNR, CDR2 FQNEAQ (reference sequence). J lost 7 bases, V lost 5 bases, and 12 bases had no gene match. CDR3 in amino acids: CASSPSGSGANGELFF. CDR3 DNA: TGTGCCAGCAGCCCCAGCGGGAGTGGTGCGAACGGGGAGCTGTTTTTT.

The chain has TRBV5-4 and TRBJ2-4, with D perhaps TRBD1 (6 bases). V lost 4 bases and J 7 bases, leaving 18 bases between the germline ends. This CDR3 contains 15 residues. Germline CDR1 and CDR2: SGHNT and YYREEE (reference sequence). CDR3 nucleotides: TGTGCCAGCAGCCCGCAGTCCGGGACACCCAACATTCAGTACTTC. It specifies CASSPQSGTPNIQYF.

The V gene is TRBV5-4, the J gene TRBJ1-1; 8 nucleotides align to TRBD1. Germline CDR1 and CDR2: SGHNT and YYREEE (reference sequence). CDR3 length: 15 amino acids. Germline trimming cut 2 bases from V and 4 bases from J; bases unmatched to any gene: 7. CDR3 in DNA: TGTGCCAGCAGCTTAAATACAGGGGGGCGCACTGAAGCTTTCTTT. This encodes CASSLNTGGRTEAFF. The whole variable domain, remainder taken from reference TRBV5-4 and TRBJ1-1, is ETGVTQSPTHLIKTRGQQVTLRCSSQSGHNTVSWYQQALGQGPQFIFQYYREEENGRGNFPPRFSGLQFPNYSSELNVNALELDDSALYLCASSLNTGGRTEAFFGQGTRLTVV.

This chain connects TRBV28 to TRBJ1-5, with D uncertain. This CDR3 comprises 17 residues. Germline-derived CDR1 and CDR2 are MDHEN and SYDVKM. Trimming removed 8 bases from V and 0 bases from J, with 20 bases in between. The CDR3 region has the DNA TGTGCCAGCTCCTTTGGGGTGAACGAGGATAGCAATCAGCCCCAGCATTTT. Its protein product is CASSFGVNEDSNQPQHF.

This clone was observed once. V usage is TRBV5-1 and J usage is TRBJ2-5; D is unclear. With the DNA end fitting TRBJ2-7 better, the J assignment may be wrong. The CDR3 totals 13 residues. Germline V gene lookup returns CDR1 SGHRS and CDR2 YFSETQ. DNA for the CDR3: TGCGCCAGCAGCTTGGCAGCAACCTACGAGCAGTACTTC. Translating gives CASSLAATYEQYF.

The chain recombines TRBV7-9 with TRBJ2-1; 11 nucleotides align to TRBD1. V lost 0 bases to trimming and J lost 6 bases; unmatched junction nucleotides: 1. Looked up from germline, CDR1 is SEHNR and CDR2 is FQNEAQ (reference sequence). The CDR3 runs 15 residues. The CDR3 DNA reads as TGTGCCAGCAGCTTAGCGGGACAGGGGGTCAATGAGCAGTTCTTC. Amino acids: CASSLAGQGVNEQFF.

The rearrangement joins TRBV4-2 to TRBJ2-4; 13 positions match TRBD2. There are 19 residues in the CDR3. J was trimmed by 0 bases and V by 0 bases; bases with no gene match: 5. The V gene's germline CDR1 is LGHNA and CDR2 YNFKEQ. The CDR3 DNA reads TGTGCCAGCAGCCAAGATGGGACTAGCGGGGACTTAGCCAAAAACATTCAGTACTTC. It encodes CASSQDGTSGDLAKNIQYF.

V and J are TRBV6-5 and TRBJ1-1, with 7 bases identical to TRBD1. Germline V CDR1 and CDR2: MNHEY, SVGAGI. CDR3 length: 13 residues. The V segment lost 3 bases and the J segment 10 bases; nucleotides outside the gene matches: 8. The CDR3 DNA reads as TGTGCCAGCAGTTATGACAGGGTATCCGGAGCTTTCTTT. It codes for CASSYDRVSGAFF.

The table lists this clone with a count of one. The chain links TRBV6-5 to TRBJ2-2; 8 nucleotides line up with TRBD2. This CDR3 contains 15 residues. Germline CDR1 and CDR2: MNHEY and SVGAGI. The ends lost 8 bases at V and 3 bases at J; junction bases unmatched: 8. CDR3 residues: CASLGAGGHTGELFF. The CDR3 DNA reads TGTGCCAGCCTAGGGGCGGGAGGACACACCGGGGAGCTGTTTTTT.

This chain uses TRBV2 with TRBJ1-1; D is unresolved. V was trimmed by 9 bases and J by 3 bases, leaving 26 bases between them. This CDR3 contains 17 residues. From germline, CDR1 is SNHLY and CDR2 FYNNEI. CDR3 residues: CARSIPDRVVADTEAFF. CDR3 bases: TGTGCCAGAAGCATACCCGATAGAGTGGTGGCGGACACTGAAGCTTTCTTT.

The chain is built from TRBV6-5 and TRBJ2-5; D may be TRBD2 (5 bases). Germline assignment: CDR1 MNHEY and CDR2 SVGAGI. This CDR3 contains 15 residues. The V end was cut by 8 bases, the J end by 5 bases, with 21 bases between. Here the CDR3 DNA reads TGTGCCAGCTTACCGTCCGAGGGTATACGGGAGACCCAGTACTTC. Residues: CASLPSEGIRETQYF.

V gene TRBV12-5 combines with J gene TRBJ2-7; TRBD1 matches at 10 bases. The V and J ends lost 0 bases and 3 bases, in that order; junction bases with no gene match: 5. The CDR3 totals 16 residues. In germline, CDR1 is LGHNT, CDR2 FRNRAP. The chain's CDR3 is CASGLVPGQGHYEQYF. CDR3 DNA: TGTGCTAGTGGTTTGGTACCGGGACAGGGGCACTACGAGCAGTACTTC.

The genes are TRBV4-1 and TRBJ2-5, with 8 bases that match TRBD2. The germline V gene encodes CDR1 MGHRA and CDR2 YSYEKL. The length of the CDR3 is 14 residues. V gave up 4 bases and J gave up 5 bases; unmatched junction bases: 6. CDR3 residues: CASSRSGMGETQYF. In DNA form, the CDR3 reads TGCGCCAGCAGCCGTAGCGGGATGGGGGAGACCCAGTACTTC.